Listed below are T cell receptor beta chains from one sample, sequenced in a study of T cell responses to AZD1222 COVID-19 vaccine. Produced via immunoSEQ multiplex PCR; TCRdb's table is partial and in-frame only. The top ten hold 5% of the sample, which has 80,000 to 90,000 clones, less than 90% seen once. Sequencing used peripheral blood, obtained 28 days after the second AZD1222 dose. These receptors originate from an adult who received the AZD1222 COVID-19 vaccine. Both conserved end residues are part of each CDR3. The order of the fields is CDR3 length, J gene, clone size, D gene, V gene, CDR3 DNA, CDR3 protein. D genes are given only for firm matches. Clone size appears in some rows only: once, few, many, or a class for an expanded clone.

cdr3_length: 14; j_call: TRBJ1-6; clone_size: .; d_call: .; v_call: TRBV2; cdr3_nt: TGTGCCAGCCAGGGGACCGCTTATAATTCACCCCTCCACTTT; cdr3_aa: CASQGTAYNSPLHF
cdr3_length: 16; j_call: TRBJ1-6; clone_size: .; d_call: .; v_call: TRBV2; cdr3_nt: TGTGCCAGCAGTGAACAAGGACAGAAAAACCATTCACCCCTCCACTTT; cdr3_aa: CASSEQGQKNHSPLHF
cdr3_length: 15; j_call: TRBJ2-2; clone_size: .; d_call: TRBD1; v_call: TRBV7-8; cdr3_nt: TGTGCCAGCAGCCCGGGACAGCACTACACCGGGGAGCTGTTTTTT; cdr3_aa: CASSPGQHYTGELFF
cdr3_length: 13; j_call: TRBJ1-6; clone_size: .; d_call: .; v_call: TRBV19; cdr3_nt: TGTGCCAGTAGTATAGGGCGGAATTCACCCCTCCACTTT; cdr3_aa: CASSIGRNSPLHF
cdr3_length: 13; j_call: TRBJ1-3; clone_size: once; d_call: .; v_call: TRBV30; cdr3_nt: TGTGCCGGAAGGGGAGCGGCTGGAAACACCATATATTTT; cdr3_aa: CAGRGAAGNTIYF
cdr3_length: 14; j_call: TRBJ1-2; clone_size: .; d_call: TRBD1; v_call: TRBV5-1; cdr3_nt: TGCGCCAGCAGCTTTGGACAGGGAAACTATGGCTACACCTTC; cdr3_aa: CASSFGQGNYGYTF
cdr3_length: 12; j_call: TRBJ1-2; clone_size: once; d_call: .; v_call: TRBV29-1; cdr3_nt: TGCAGCGTTCGGTTTTCTAACTATGGCTACACCTTC; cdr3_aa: CSVRFSNYGYTF
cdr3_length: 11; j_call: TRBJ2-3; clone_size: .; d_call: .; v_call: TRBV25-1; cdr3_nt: TGTGCCAGCAGTGAAACAGATACGCAGTATTTT; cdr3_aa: CASSETDTQYF
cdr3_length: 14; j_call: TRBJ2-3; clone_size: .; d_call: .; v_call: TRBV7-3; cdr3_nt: TGTGCCAGCAGCTTAGCGGGGAGCACAGATACGCAGTATTTT; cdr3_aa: CASSLAGSTDTQYF
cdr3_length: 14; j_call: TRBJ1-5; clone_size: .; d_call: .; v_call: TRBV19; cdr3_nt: TGTGCCACCCGAACACAGGGCCGGAATCAGCCCCAGCATTTT; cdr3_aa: CATRTQGRNQPQHF